This entry features one T cell receptor (beta chain) sequence. The CDR3 has 12 amino acids. Germline CDR1 and CDR2: SGHVS and FNYEAQ. Trimming cost V 5 bases and J 5 bases, with 7 bases left between them. Profiling relied on immunoSEQ multiplex PCR, and the TCRdb table lists in-frame clones only, not all of them. The sample lists some 200,000 clones; 86% were seen once. This sample was included in a study of blood T cell repertoires in COVID-19. The gene calls are TRBV7-6 and TRBJ2-1, with a possible D match to TRBD1 (5 bases). This TCR came from a woman in her 70s with acute or convalescent COVID-19. The material sequenced was peripheral blood. CDR3 loop: CASSPGNNEQFF. CDR3 DNA sequence: TGTGCCAGCAGCCCAGGGAACAATGAGCAGTTCTTC. Variable domain in full (rest from reference TRBV7-6 and TRBJ2-1): GAGVSQSPRYKVTKRGQDVALRCDPISGHVSLYWYRQALGQGPEFLTYFNYEAQQDKSGLPNDRFSAERPEGSISTLTIQRTEQRDSAMYRCASSPGNNEQFFGPGTRLTVL.